The TCR beta chain under discussion was sequenced for a study of blood T cell repertoires in COVID-19. Whole-study context: Whether acute or convalescent, the COVID-19 samples came from the United States, Italy and Spain. T cells, B-cell-depleted T cells, or PBMCs provided the cDNA or gDNA that served as material.

Data came from immunoSEQ multiplex PCR; TCRdb stores just in-frame clones and leaves some out. The sample lists about 250,000 clones, 65% to 90% occurring once. The germline V gene has CDR1 LNHNV and CDR2 YYDKDF (reference sequence). The CDR3 covers 15 residues. J gave up 6 bases and V 3 bases, and 8 bases lay outside the gene matches. Sequences were obtained from peripheral blood. The chain has TRBV15 and TRBJ1-5, with 7 bases fitting TRBD1. The clonotype was recovered from a man in his fifties with active or convalescent COVID-19. The CDR3 sequence: CATSRGPGGFQPQHF. DNA for the CDR3: TGTGCCACCAGCAGGGGGCCAGGGGGATTTCAGCCCCAGCATTTT.